Below are 25 T cell receptor beta chains sequenced from a single sample in a study of blood T cell repertoires in COVID-19. Here immunoSEQ multiplex PCR was the method, and the copy in TCRdb shows in-frame clones only, minus some. Found here are 350,000 to 400,000 clones, around 87% of them singletons; the top ten hold roughly 1.9%. Sequenced sample: PBMCs or T cells enriched from blood (not recorded which). Receptors were obtained from a man between 40 and 49 years old in a cohort exposed to, infected with or recovered from COVID-19 (not recorded which).

The chain is built from TRBV6-2 or TRBV6-3 and TRBJ2-1; D is unclear. CDR3 length: 14 amino acids. The V and J ends lost 2 bases and 5 bases respectively, with 10 bases between them. Germline V CDR1 and CDR2: MNHEY, SVGEGT. The CDR3: CASSYPKTHNEQFF. CDR3 coding DNA: TGTGCCAGCAGTTACCCTAAAACTCACAATGAGCAGTTCTTC.

Points on this clone: At the DNA level, this CDR3 is encoded by other sequences in the same sample as well. The CDR3 sequence: CASSEARDTQYF. CDR3 nucleotide sequence: TGTGCCAGCAGTGAAGCGCGAGATACGCAGTATTTT. The genes are TRBV2 and TRBJ2-3; D is undetermined. Trimming cost V 0 bases and J 5 bases, with 3 bases left between them. Germline V gene sequence: CDR1 SNHLY, CDR2 FYNNEI. The CDR3 length is 12 residues.

CDR3 in DNA: TGTGCCAGTAGTGCCTCGACAGGGGGCTACTACAATGAGCAGTTCTTC. It is translated as CASSASTGGYYNEQFF. The chain joins TRBV19 to TRBJ2-1; TRBD1 matches 10 bases. CDR3 length equals 16 residues. V was pared by 5 bases and J by 3 bases, with 7 bases of the junction left unmatched. Germline V lookup: CDR1 LNHDA, CDR2 SQIVND (reference sequence).

The chain employs TRBV9 and TRBJ1-1, with D perhaps matching TRBD1 (5 bases). V was clipped by 4 bases and J by 1 base, with 17 bases between them. The V gene's germline CDR1 is SGDLS and CDR2 YYNGEE. The CDR3 loop spans 16 amino acids. The CDR3 DNA reads as TGTGCCAGCAGCCCAAGCGGGGCAGGCAAGAACACTGAAGCTTTCTTT. Translated, it gives CASSPSGAGKNTEAFF.

This chain connects TRBV2 to TRBJ2-2, with 11 nucleotides matching TRBD2. The junction had 5 bases not matched to a gene; V was cut back by 6 bases and J by 8 bases. The CDR3 has 14 residues. Germline V gene data show CDR1 as SNHLY and CDR2 as FYNNEI. In DNA, the CDR3 is TGTGCCAGCAGAAAACTAGCGGGAGAGGGGGAGCTGTTTTTT. Its protein is CASRKLAGEGELFF.

This chain joins TRBV27 and TRBJ2-7; 9 nucleotides match TRBD2. Germline CDR1 MNHEY, CDR2 SMNVEV (reference sequence). V was clipped by 0 bases and J by 2 bases; unmatched bases: 8. The CDR3 extends over 17 amino acids. CDR3 in amino acids: CASSLSQSASGAYEQYF. The CDR3 coding sequence is TGTGCCAGCAGTTTATCTCAGTCGGCTAGCGGGGCCTACGAGCAGTACTTC.

The chain has TRBV5-4 and TRBJ2-3; 9 bases fit TRBD1. This CDR3 region has 15 residues. Germline values: CDR1 SGHNT, CDR2 YYREEE (reference sequence). The junction had 5 bases not matched to a gene; V was cut back by 4 bases and J by 2 bases. The CDR3 DNA is TGTGCCAGCAGCCATGACAGGGGGAACACAGATACGCAGTATTTT. Its protein is CASSHDRGNTDTQYF.

Points on this clone: One end of the junction does not line up with germline, which may come from a read error. V gene TRBV6-6 combines with J gene TRBJ2-7, with TRBD1 matching 7 bases. This CDR3 comprises 15 residues. The germline CDR1 and CDR2 sequences are MNHNY and SVGAGI (reference sequence). This CDR3 reads CASSYTPSSGTDLVF. The CDR3 nucleotides read TGTGCCAGCAGTTATACCCCCTCATCCGGGACAGACTTGGTTTTC.

This clone occurred a few times. The rearrangement links TRBV5-1 to TRBJ2-3, with TRBD2 identical over 14 bases. The germline V gene encodes CDR1 SGHRS and CDR2 YFSETQ. This CDR3 spans 15 amino acids. Trimming at V came to 5 bases and at J to 6 bases, leaving 5 bases not matched to a gene. The CDR3 nucleotides are TGCGCCAGCAGGACTAGCGGGAGGGAGGTTGATACGCAGTATTTT. Its protein is CASRTSGREVDTQYF.

In its sample, this clone was seen a few times. The rearrangement uses TRBV28 and TRBJ1-1, with D perhaps matching TRBD1 (6 bases). The CDR3 covers 14 residues. Trimming took off 7 bases at V and 7 bases at J, with 19 bases between the two ends. CDR1 is MDHEN, CDR2 SYDVKM, per germline. CDR3 residues: CASTTGQRGREAFF. CDR3 sequence (DNA): TGTGCCAGCACCACAGGGCAGAGGGGCCGTGAAGCTTTCTTT. Combining the CDR3 with reference TRBV28 and TRBJ1-1 gives the whole variable domain DVKVTQSSRYLVKRTGEKVFLECVQDMDHENMFWYRQDPGLGLRLIYFSYDVKMKEKGDIPEGYSVSREKKERFSLILESASTNQTSMYLCASTTGQRGREAFFGQGTRLTVV.

The table lists this clone with a few counts. This chain links TRBV3-1 (or the pseudogene TRBV3-2) with TRBJ2-7, with 8 bases that match TRBD2. Germline loops: CDR1 LGHDT, CDR2 YNNKEL (reference sequence). V lost 6 bases and J lost 4; bases outside the gene matches: 5. This CDR3 has 13 residues. In DNA, the CDR3 is TGTGCCAGCAGAAGCGGGAGTTTATACGAGCAGTACTTC. This sequence encodes CASRSGSLYEQYF.

This clone was counted between two and nine times. This chain connects TRBV9 to TRBJ2-1, with TRBD2 matching over 12 bases. Germline CDR1 reads SGDLS; CDR2 reads YYNGEE. V shed 0 bases, J shed 3 bases, and the junction held 7 bases outside the gene matches. The CDR3 is made up of 18 amino acids. The CDR3 protein is CASSVDVGLAGFYNEQFF. The CDR3 DNA is TGTGCCAGCAGCGTAGATGTGGGACTAGCGGGCTTCTACAATGAGCAGTTCTTC.

This chain links TRBV5-1 with TRBJ1-1; TRBD1 is a possible D gene (5 bases). This CDR3 contains 14 residues. V lost 3 bases and J 6 bases, leaving 15 bases between the germline ends. Germline values: CDR1 SGHRS, CDR2 YFSETQ. As DNA, the CDR3 is TGCGCCAGCAGCTCCCGCTGGGGGGACCCTGAAGCTTTCTTT. It translates to CASSSRWGDPEAFF. The full variable domain, rest sourced from reference TRBV5-1 and TRBJ1-1, is KAGVTQTPRYLIKTRGQQVTLSCSPISGHRSVSWYQQTPGQGLQFLFEYFSETQRNKGNFPGRFSGRQFSNSRSEMNVSTLELGDSALYLCASSSRWGDPEAFFGQGTRLTVV.

Concerning this clone itself: One junction end disagrees with the germline gene, perhaps due to a read error. The sample contains more than one DNA sequence encoding this CDR3. The genes are TRBV5-1 and TRBJ2-7, with 14 bases matching TRBD2. The germline V gene encodes CDR1 SGHRS and CDR2 YFSETQ. The CDR3 sequence is 17 residues long. The CDR3 loop is CASSLEPGTSGSYEQYF. Written as DNA, the CDR3 is TGCGCCAGTAGCTTGGAACCCGGGACTAGCGGGAGCTACGAGCAGTACTTC.

The rearrangement uses TRBV5-1 and TRBJ2-1; 16 bases map to TRBD2. Germline assignment: CDR1 SGHRS and CDR2 YFSETQ. This CDR3 has 18 amino acids. Trimming at V came to 4 bases and at J to 0 bases, leaving 4 bases not matched to a gene. CDR3 amino acids: CASSRGLAGGSSYNEQFF. The DNA for the CDR3 is TGCGCCAGCAGCCGGGGACTAGCGGGAGGGAGCTCCTACAATGAGCAGTTCTTC.

The gene calls are TRBV9 and TRBJ2-5, with D possibly TRBD2 on 5 matching bases. V lost 1 base to trimming and J lost 5 bases, with 12 bases between them. This CDR3 spans 14 amino acids. CDR1 is SGDLS, CDR2 YYNGEE, per germline. The CDR3: CASSVPGIAETQYF. The CDR3 coding sequence is TGTGCCAGCAGCGTACCCGGGATTGCGGAGACCCAGTACTTC. The variable domain in full, with the rest retrieved from reference TRBV9 and TRBJ2-5, is DSGVTQTPKHLITATGQRVTLRCSPRSGDLSVYWYQQSLDQGLQFLIQYYNGEERAKGNILERFSAQQFPDLHSELNLSSLELGDSALYFCASSVPGIAETQYFGPGTRLLVL.

This chain uses TRBV3-1 (or the pseudogene TRBV3-2) with TRBJ1-6, with D perhaps TRBD1 (5 bases). V was cut by 5 bases and J by 8 bases, with 22 bases left in between. This CDR3 has 17 amino acids. Germline values: CDR1 LGHDT, CDR2 YNNKEL (reference sequence). The DNA of the CDR3 is TGTGCCAGCAGCTTTCCTGCACATTCGGGGGGGGATTCACCCCTCCACTTT. Translated: CASSFPAHSGGDSPLHF.

The CDR3 loop is CAISVTGGGHEQFF. In DNA form, the CDR3 reads TGTGCCATCAGTGTTACAGGGGGTGGGCATGAGCAGTTCTTC. The chain links TRBV10-3 to TRBJ2-1, with 8 bases matching TRBD1. CDR3 size: 14 residues. The junction had 7 bases not matched to a gene; V was cut back by 4 bases and J by 8 bases. Germline CDR1 and CDR2: ENHRY and SYGVKD.

The chain uses TRBV18 and TRBJ1-4, with D perhaps matching TRBD1 (5 bases). Trimming pared 2 bases from V and 7 bases from J, leaving 14 bases between. CDR1 and CDR2 from the germline V gene are KGHSH and LQKENI. The length of the CDR3 is 15 residues. The CDR3 bases are TGTGCCAGCTCACCAGCCAGGGAAAGGGGTGAAAAACTGTTTTTT. This gives the protein CASSPARERGEKLFF.

J is TRBJ1-2 and V is TRBV10-3, with TRBD1 matching 7 bases. The CDR3 sequence is 13 residues long. The V segment lost 5 bases and the J segment 7 bases; nucleotides outside the gene matches: 7. The germline CDR1 and CDR2 sequences are ENHRY and SYGVKD. The CDR3 region is CAISSGGEIGYTF. The DNA of the CDR3 is TGTGCCATCAGTTCAGGGGGTGAGATTGGCTACACCTTC.

The chain has TRBV24-1 and TRBJ2-3; 7 bases map to TRBD1. The CDR3 extends over 15 amino acids. Per germline, CDR1 KGHDR and CDR2 SFDVKD. J gave up 1 base and V 3 bases, and 3 bases lay outside the gene matches. This CDR3 is CATSDPGQRTDTQYF. CDR3 nucleotide sequence: TGTGCCACCAGTGATCCGGGACAGCGCACAGATACGCAGTATTTT.

The chain has TRBV27 and TRBJ1-6; no clear D. Trimming removed 2 bases from V and 7 bases from J, with 9 bases in between. Germline assignment: CDR1 MNHEY and CDR2 SMNVEV (reference sequence). The CDR3 is 14 residues long. CDR3 residues: CASSLRGSNSPLHF. The CDR3 coding sequence is TGTGCCAGCAGTTTACGGGGTTCCAATTCACCCCTCCACTTT.

The CDR3 sequence: CASASTGGSGNTIYF. The CDR3 DNA sequence: TGTGCCAGCGCCTCAACAGGGGGTTCTGGAAACACCATATATTTT. The rearrangement uses TRBV7-9 and TRBJ1-3; 8 bases are shared with TRBD1. V dropped 8 bases and J dropped 1; count of bases not matched to a gene: 7. CDR3 size: 15 residues. Looked up from germline, CDR1 is SEHNR and CDR2 is FQNEAQ (reference sequence).

The V gene is TRBV10-3, the J gene TRBJ1-1; TRBD1 matches 7 bases. CDR1 and CDR2 (germline): ENHRY, SYGVKD. V shed 6 bases and J 5 bases; nucleotides not matched to a gene: 12. The CDR3 is 15 residues long. CDR3 region: CAIRNSQGVNTEAFF. The CDR3 DNA is TGTGCCATCAGAAACTCGCAGGGGGTAAATACTGAAGCTTTCTTT.

The chain carries TRBV7-9 and TRBJ1-2; D is undetermined. The V end lost 1 base, the J end lost 4 bases, and 7 bases lay between the germline ends. The CDR3 consists of 13 residues. Germline V gene lookup returns CDR1 SEHNR and CDR2 FQNEAQ (reference sequence). The CDR3 DNA is TGTGCCAGCAGCTTAGGGGAGGGCTATGGCTACACCTTC. It translates to CASSLGEGYGYTF.